The 25 T cell receptor beta chains given below trace back to one sample, sequenced in a study of T cell responses to AZD1222 COVID-19 vaccine. Data came from immunoSEQ multiplex PCR; TCRdb stores just in-frame clones and leaves some out. The table lists about 130,000 clones, more than 70% of them singletons, with roughly a tenth in the top ten. The material was peripheral blood, obtained on day 0 of AZD1222 vaccination. Receptor source: an adult in good health.

V usage is TRBV11-2 and J usage is TRBJ1-6, with 9 bases identical to TRBD1. This CDR3 is built from 14 residues. The ends lost 6 bases at V and 7 bases at J; junction bases unmatched: 4. Germline V gene data show CDR1 as SGHAT and CDR2 as FQNNGV. Written as DNA, the CDR3 is TGTGCCAGCAGTTCCGGGACAGGGAATTCACCCCTCCACTTT. Protein sequence: CASSSGTGNSPLHF.

This clone is a singleton in its sample. This rearrangement joins TRBV19 to TRBJ2-4, with 10 positions matching TRBD2. This CDR3 contains 19 residues. Germline CDR1 and CDR2: LNHDA and SQIVND (reference sequence). V lost 5 bases to trimming and J lost 0 bases; unmatched junction nucleotides: 13. Here the CDR3 reads CASSLQREGSLLAKNIQYF. CDR3 DNA sequence: TGTGCCAGTAGTCTCCAGCGGGAGGGAAGCTTACTAGCCAAAAACATTCAGTACTTC.

This clone appeared a single time. The V and J genes are TRBV5-1 and TRBJ2-3, with TRBD1 matching 8 bases. Germline V lookup: CDR1 SGHRS, CDR2 YFSETQ. CDR3 length: 19 amino acids. The V segment lost 4 bases and the J segment 2 bases; nucleotides outside the gene matches: 18. CDR3 nucleotides: TGCGCCAGCAGCCATGGACAGGGTGGGTCGAGACTACCCACAGATACGCAGTATTTT. It encodes CASSHGQGGSRLPTDTQYF. Drawing the rest from reference TRBV5-1 and TRBJ2-3, the complete variable domain is KAGVTQTPRYLIKTRGQQVTLSCSPISGHRSVSWYQQTPGQGLQFLFEYFSETQRNKGNFPGRFSGRQFSNSRSEMNVSTLELGDSALYLCASSHGQGGSRLPTDTQYFGPGTRLTVL.

The V call is TRBV3-1 (or the pseudogene TRBV3-2), the J call TRBJ1-3; 9 nucleotides line up with TRBD1. J lost 5 bases, V lost 1 base, and 6 bases had no gene match. CDR3 length equals 16 residues. Germline CDR1 and CDR2: LGHDT and YNNKEL (reference sequence). For the CDR3, the DNA is TGTGCCAGCAGCCAAGGGGGACAGGGTCGAAGAAACACCATATATTTT. Translated, it gives CASSQGGQGRRNTIYF.

The chain employs TRBV28 and TRBJ1-1; TRBD1 agrees at 9 bases. V lost 4 bases and J lost 2; bases outside the gene matches: 8. The CDR3 contains 16 residues. Germline lookup yields CDR1 MDHEN and CDR2 SYDVKM. The CDR3 sequence: CASSSRDRAYNTEAFF. CDR3 in DNA: TGTGCCAGCAGTTCCCGGGACAGGGCTTATAACACTGAAGCTTTCTTT.

This chain connects TRBV7-2 to TRBJ2-2; D is perhaps TRBD1 or TRBD2 (5 bases each). V was clipped by 0 bases and J by 4 bases, with 12 bases between them. Per the germline V gene, CDR1 is SGHTA and CDR2 is FQGNSA. The length of the CDR3 is 16 residues. The CDR3 bases are TGTGCCAGCAGCTTAGCGACCGGGGCAGGCACCGGGGAGCTGTTTTTT. Its translation is CASSLATGAGTGELFF. The full variable domain, its missing parts supplied by reference TRBV7-2 and TRBJ2-2, is GAGVSQSPSNKVTEKGKDVELRCDPISGHTALYWYRQSLGQGLEFLIYFQGNSAPDKSGLPSDRFSAERTGGSVSTLTIQRTQQEDSAVYLCASSLATGAGTGELFFGEGSRLTVL.

CDR3 loop: CASSVGSSGRAYNEQFF. The DNA for the CDR3 is TGTGCCAGCAGCGTAGGATCCAGCGGGAGGGCCTACAATGAGCAGTTCTTC. The chain employs TRBV9 and TRBJ2-1; 10 bases map to TRBD2. In germline, CDR1 is SGDLS, CDR2 YYNGEE. V lost 0 bases to trimming and J lost 2 bases; unmatched junction nucleotides: 5. The CDR3 consists of 17 residues. Complete variable domain (other parts from reference TRBV9 and TRBJ2-1): DSGVTQTPKHLITATGQRVTLRCSPRSGDLSVYWYQQSLDQGLQFLIQYYNGEERAKGNILERFSAQQFPDLHSELNLSSLELGDSALYFCASSVGSSGRAYNEQFFGPGTRLTVL.

This clone has only a few counts. The rearrangement uses TRBV6-2 or TRBV6-3 and TRBJ2-1, with a possible D match to TRBD2 (6 bases). With 5 bases removed from V and 5 bases from J, the gap between germline ends came to 16 bases. This CDR3 contains 15 residues. CDR1 and CDR2 from the germline V gene are MNHEY and SVGEGT. This CDR3 reads CASSPAPGRNNEQFF. The CDR3 DNA is TGTGCCAGCAGTCCAGCCCCCGGGAGAAACAATGAGCAGTTCTTC.

V is TRBV10-3 and J is TRBJ1-2; D might be TRBD1 (5 bases). From germline, CDR1 is ENHRY and CDR2 SYGVKD. Trimming removed 7 bases at V and 5 bases at J, with 8 bases between. The CDR3 sequence is 11 residues long. CDR3 in amino acids: CAIMGGYGYTF. DNA of the CDR3: TGTGCCATCATGGGGGGGTATGGCTACACCTTC.

The V and J genes are TRBV10-3 and TRBJ2-3; D gene unclear. CDR3 length: 14 residues. V was cut by 3 bases and J by 4 bases, with 11 bases left in between. The V gene's germline CDR1 is ENHRY and CDR2 SYGVKD. Here the CDR3 DNA reads TGTGCCATCAGTGATGATTCCCCCCCAGATACGCAGTATTTT. Translated, it gives CAISDDSPPDTQYF.

The rearrangement joins TRBV28 to TRBJ1-1; 7 bases fit TRBD1. The CDR3 has 15 residues. The germline V gene encodes CDR1 MDHEN and CDR2 SYDVKM. The ends lost 5 bases at V and 1 base at J; junction bases unmatched: 7. CDR3 coding DNA: TGTGCCAGCAGTCCCAGTAACAGGGGGAACACTGAAGCTTTCTTT. Its protein is CASSPSNRGNTEAFF.

V gene TRBV19 combines with J gene TRBJ1-2; D remains ambiguous. Germline V gene sequence: CDR1 LNHDA, CDR2 SQIVND (reference sequence). The CDR3 is made up of 14 amino acids. Deletions cut 5 bases from V and 4 bases from J, with 14 bases between. The CDR3 here is CASSSGRRSYGYTF. For the CDR3, the DNA is TGTGCCAGTAGTTCGGGGAGACGGAGCTATGGCTACACCTTC.

A single count supports this clone. V is TRBV2 and J is TRBJ1-6; no reliable D call. The CDR3 has 17 residues. V dropped 6 bases and J dropped 7 bases, with 22 bases sitting between them. The germline V gene has CDR1 SNHLY and CDR2 FYNNEI. CDR3 nucleotide sequence: TGTGCCAGCAGCGACTTTATACGGGCAGGCCAAAATTCACCCCTCCACTTT. It codes for CASSDFIRAGQNSPLHF.

The chain couples TRBV30 to TRBJ1-3; a weak D match, TRBD1 (5 bases). The CDR3 consists of 12 residues. Trimming removed 5 bases from V and 4 bases from J, with 9 bases in between. Germline CDR1 GTSNPN, CDR2 SVGIG (reference sequence). CDR3 in DNA: TGTGCCTGGGCAAAGGGGGGAAACACCATATATTTT. Residues: CAWAKGGNTIYF.

The CDR3 is CASSEFTGHGLHGYTF. In DNA, the CDR3 is TGCGCCAGCAGCGAGTTTACAGGCCATGGACTCCATGGCTACACCTTC. V gene TRBV5-1 combines with J gene TRBJ1-2; D is possibly TRBD1 (5 bases). CDR1 and CDR2 (germline): SGHRS, YFSETQ. V was pared by 4 bases and J by 6 bases, with 22 bases between. There are 16 residues in the CDR3.

The rearrangement joins TRBV29-1 to TRBJ2-1; 8 positions match TRBD1. This CDR3 has 14 residues. Germline V CDR1 and CDR2: SQVTM, ANQGSEA. The trim removed 6 bases at V and 5 bases at J, leaving 9 bases unmatched. In nucleotides, the CDR3 is TGCAGCGTCCCTAGACAGGGGACCAACAATGAGCAGTTCTTC. Translation: CSVPRQGTNNEQFF.

The chain recombines TRBV19 with TRBJ1-5; D possibly corresponds to TRBD1 (5 bases). The CDR3 consists of 13 residues. Germline-derived CDR1 and CDR2 are LNHDA and SQIVND (reference sequence). V was clipped by 6 bases and J by 9 bases, with 15 bases between them. The CDR3 DNA is TGTGCCAGTAGGCCCGGCGTGGGGGTGCCCCAGCATTTT. Amino acids: CASRPGVGVPQHF.

The chain couples TRBV10-1 to TRBJ1-1; D ambiguous. CDR1 is WNHNN and CDR2 is SYGVQD in the germline V gene (reference sequence). The V end lost 6 bases, the J end lost 0 bases, and 11 bases lay between the germline ends. The CDR3 runs 14 residues. This chain's CDR3 is CASSQEQMNTEAFF. The CDR3 DNA reads TGCGCCAGCAGCCAGGAACAGATGAACACTGAAGCTTTCTTT.

The chain uses TRBV5-1 and TRBJ1-1; D perhaps matches TRBD1 (5 bases). CDR1 and CDR2 (germline): SGHRS, YFSETQ. V lost 4 bases and J 0 bases, leaving 10 bases between the germline ends. The CDR3 is made up of 14 amino acids. CDR3 sequence: CASSLDILNTEAFF. Here the CDR3 DNA reads TGCGCCAGCAGCCTGGACATATTGAACACTGAAGCTTTCTTT. Supplemented by reference TRBV5-1 and TRBJ1-1, the full variable domain reads KAGVTQTPRYLIKTRGQQVTLSCSPISGHRSVSWYQQTPGQGLQFLFEYFSETQRNKGNFPGRFSGRQFSNSRSEMNVSTLELGDSALYLCASSLDILNTEAFFGQGTRLTVV.

A few counts support this clone. The CDR3 sequence is CASSWTENTEAFF. The CDR3 coding sequence is TGTGCCAGCAGTTGGACAGAGAACACTGAAGCTTTCTTT. The gene calls are TRBV27 and TRBJ1-1; a weak D match, TRBD1 (6 bases). The V gene lost 4 bases and the J gene lost 1 base, with 7 bases spanning the gap. The CDR3 covers 13 residues. Germline loops: CDR1 MNHEY, CDR2 SMNVEV (reference sequence).

The V and J genes are TRBV1 and TRBJ2-7; TRBD1 reflects the table's D call only, with no check against the DNA. TRBV1 is a pseudogene locus. CDR3 length equals 22 residues. The CDR3 DNA is TGCACCAGCAGCCAGTCTACAGGGCCTACCTCAAATTATCCTCCCCCCTCCTACGAGCAGTACTTC. It is translated as CTSSQSTGPTSNYPPPSYEQYF.

V is TRBV21-1 and J is TRBJ2-1; the table's D call of TRBD2 was not tested on the DNA. TRBV21-1 is labeled a pseudogene. The CDR3 is 14 residues long. The CDR3 spells CASSKLGDSHEQFF. CDR3 nucleotide sequence: TGTGCCAGCAGCAAATTAGGAGACTCGCATGAGCAGTTCTTC.

V usage is TRBV4-1 and J usage is TRBJ1-3; no firm D call. Germline loops: CDR1 MGHRA, CDR2 YSYEKL. V gave up 2 bases and J gave up 0 bases, with 11 bases separating them. This CDR3 has 16 residues. The CDR3 nucleotides are TGCGCCAGCAGCCAACTAGGCGTTCACTCTGGAAACACCATATATTTT. The encoded protein is CASSQLGVHSGNTIYF.

The chain joins TRBV7-9 to TRBJ2-1, with a possible D match to TRBD2 (6 bases). The V end was cut by 5 bases, the J end by 6 bases, with 17 bases between. This CDR3 is 15 amino acids long. The germline V gene encodes CDR1 SEHNR and CDR2 FQNEAQ (reference sequence). This CDR3 reads CASSQGGGAANEQFF. The CDR3 region has the DNA TGTGCCAGCAGCCAGGGCGGAGGGGCGGCCAATGAGCAGTTCTTC.

This chain joins TRBV28 and TRBJ2-1; 7 nucleotides match TRBD1. V trimming: 5 bases; J trimming: 0 bases; junction bases outside the gene matches: 13. Per germline, CDR1 MDHEN and CDR2 SYDVKM. The CDR3 loop spans 18 amino acids. CDR3 sequence reads: CASSLPRDRSFSYNEQFF. The DNA of the CDR3 is TGTGCCAGCAGTCTCCCGAGGGACAGAAGCTTCTCCTACAATGAGCAGTTCTTC.